These 12 T cell receptor beta chains were sequenced from one sample in a study of blood T cell repertoires in COVID-19. Profiled with immunoSEQ multiplex PCR; TCRdb holds only in-frame clones, not every one. The sample lists 250,000 or so clones, roughly 86% seen once, with 9% to 15% in the top ten. Sequencing input: peripheral blood. The receptors originated from a man older than 75 with acute or convalescent COVID-19.

The chain is built from TRBV3-1 (or the pseudogene TRBV3-2) and TRBJ1-1; D not resolved. V was cut by 4 bases and J by 1 base, with 10 bases left in between. Germline lookup yields CDR1 LGHDT and CDR2 YNNKEL (reference sequence). The CDR3 extends over 14 amino acids. In DNA, the CDR3 is TGTGCCAGCAGCCTCCCTTTCCCGAACACTGAAGCTTTCTTT. Translating gives CASSLPFPNTEAFF.

On this clone itself: The sample carries other DNA sequences with the same CDR3. The V and J genes are TRBV5-5 and TRBJ2-7; D is perhaps TRBD2 (5 bases). The CDR3 loop spans 13 amino acids. Trimming took 1 base from V and 4 from J, leaving 9 bases between them. The germline gives CDR1 SGHKS, CDR2 YYEKEE (reference sequence). This chain's CDR3 is CASSLTGDYEQYF. In nucleotides, the CDR3 is TGTGCCAGCAGCTTGACCGGGGATTACGAGCAGTACTTC.

The V gene is TRBV7-9, the J gene TRBJ2-5; D is possibly TRBD2 (5 bases). Trimming left V 5 bases short and J 2 bases short, with 21 bases between. This CDR3 comprises 17 residues. From germline, CDR1 is SEHNR and CDR2 FQNEAQ (reference sequence). CDR3 protein: CASSRPSIGRRQETQYF. DNA for the CDR3: TGTGCCAGCAGCCGACCTTCTATCGGACGGAGGCAAGAGACCCAGTACTTC.

This clone has more than one count but fewer than ten. The chain couples TRBV28 to TRBJ1-1, with TRBD1 matching 9 bases. Germline trimming cut 10 bases from V and 1 base from J; bases unmatched to any gene: 7. This CDR3 comprises 14 residues. CDR1 and CDR2 (germline): MDHEN, SYDVKM. The chain's CDR3 is CAIRTGAGNTEAFF. The CDR3 region has the DNA TGTGCCATCAGGACAGGGGCGGGGAACACTGAAGCTTTCTTT.

The chain has TRBV3-1 (or the pseudogene TRBV3-2) and TRBJ1-4; 9 positions agree with TRBD1. This CDR3 has 15 residues. The V segment lost 0 bases and the J segment 12 bases; nucleotides outside the gene matches: 8. CDR1 is LGHDT and CDR2 is YNNKEL in the germline V gene (reference sequence). This CDR3 is CASSQEGTGPGQLFF. The CDR3 DNA follows: TGTGCCAGCAGCCAAGAGGGGACAGGGCCGGGACAACTGTTTTTT.

V gene TRBV29-1 combines with J gene TRBJ2-5; D unclear. The CDR3 sequence is 10 residues long. V lost 6 bases and J 3 bases, leaving 5 bases between the germline ends. Germline lookup yields CDR1 SQVTM and CDR2 ANQGSEA. CDR3 sequence: CSVPEETQYF. The CDR3 coding sequence is TGCAGCGTCCCCGAAGAGACCCAGTACTTC.

The chain has TRBV6-6 and TRBJ1-6, with a tentative D call TRBD1 (5 bases). Trimming pared 3 bases from V and 3 bases from J, leaving 6 bases between. The CDR3 totals 14 residues. The germline V gene has CDR1 MNHNY and CDR2 SVGAGI (reference sequence). CDR3 protein: CASSYDSYNSPLHF. CDR3 DNA sequence: TGTGCCAGCAGTTATGACAGCTATAATTCACCCCTCCACTTT.

V gene TRBV19 combines with J gene TRBJ2-5; the D gene is possibly TRBD2 (6 bases). Trimming stripped 6 bases from V and 1 base from J, with 9 bases between. From germline, CDR1 is LNHDA and CDR2 SQIVND (reference sequence). This CDR3 has 13 amino acids. CDR3 sequence (DNA): TGTGCCAGTAGCAGTAGCGGCCAAGAGACCCAGTACTTC. It codes for CASSSSGQETQYF.

This clone was counted a single time. This chain links TRBV5-1 with TRBJ1-2, with D possibly matching TRBD1 (5 bases). CDR1 is SGHRS and CDR2 is YFSETQ in the germline V gene. This CDR3 has 14 residues. V shed 0 bases and J shed 8 bases, with 14 bases lying between them. The CDR3 is CASSLDNPAGGYTF. Written as DNA, the CDR3 is TGCGCCAGCAGCTTGGATAATCCAGCAGGGGGCTACACCTTC.

This chain connects TRBV5-1 to TRBJ2-2; D not certain. Per germline, CDR1 SGHRS and CDR2 YFSETQ. V lost 0 bases and J lost 3, with 9 bases in between. This CDR3 has 15 residues. The CDR3 loop reads CASSLDTSYTGELFF. The CDR3 DNA reads TGCGCCAGCAGCTTGGACACCTCCTACACCGGGGAGCTGTTTTTT.

This clone showed up just a few times. This chain connects TRBV5-1 to TRBJ1-1; the D is unclear. Germline V gene sequence: CDR1 SGHRS, CDR2 YFSETQ. Trimming removed 0 bases at V and 4 bases at J, with 7 bases between. The CDR3 contains 13 residues. CDR3: CASSLERGTEAFF. The CDR3 DNA follows: TGCGCCAGCAGCTTGGAACGGGGCACTGAAGCTTTCTTT.

This rearrangement joins TRBV5-6 to TRBJ2-1; 7 bases match TRBD1. This CDR3 has 15 residues. Losses at the gene ends were 0 bases for V and 7 bases for J; bases not matched to a gene: 7. Germline assignment: CDR1 SGHDT and CDR2 YYEEEE. Here the CDR3 DNA reads TGTGCCAGCAGCTTGGGGGACAGCCACGGGAATGAGCAGTTCTTC. Amino acids: CASSLGDSHGNEQFF.